Listed below are T cell receptor beta chains from one sample, sequenced in a study of CD8 T cells in Susac syndrome. TCRdb re-called the immunoSEQ multiplex PCR reads with MiXCR, one entry per CDR3 protein. The sample consists of some 94,000 distinct CDR3 sequences, roughly 94% of them appearing once. Input material: CD4+ T cells from PBMCs. These receptors all come from a human donor with Susac syndrome. Both conserved end residues are part of each CDR3. The D gene is left open where the match is weak.

D: .
J: TRBJ2-7
V: TRBV2
CDR3: CASGTREQYF

D: .
J: TRBJ2-7
V: TRBV28
CDR3: CASSSIVDEQYF

D: .
J: TRBJ2-1
V: TRBV29-1
CDR3: CSVASGALRDEQFF

D: .
J: TRBJ1-1
V: TRBV29-1
CDR3: CSATESGTSTEAFF

D: .
J: TRBJ1-3
V: TRBV3-1
CDR3: CASSQDGVSGNTIYF

D: TRBD2
J: TRBJ2-2
V: TRBV11-2
CDR3: CASSILAGSNTGELFF

D: .
J: TRBJ2-4
V: TRBV14
CDR3: CASRSQGENIQYF

D: .
J: TRBJ2-1
V: TRBV18
CDR3: CASSPPGGYNEQFF

D: .
J: TRBJ1-2
V: TRBV7-9
CDR3: CASSLGGAGGGYTF

D: .
J: TRBJ2-5
V: TRBV4-1
CDR3: CASSQEARRETQYF

D: TRBD2
J: TRBJ2-1
V: TRBV20-1
CDR3: CSARLLGLAGAFSYNEQFF

D: .
J: TRBJ2-7
V: TRBV5-1
CDR3: CASSYPRDKATYEQYF

D: TRBD1
J: TRBJ2-2
V: TRBV29-1
CDR3: CSAPDRGGTGELFF

D: .
J: TRBJ2-7
V: TRBV4-3
CDR3: CASSLETGRYEQYF

D: .
J: TRBJ1-6
V: TRBV30
CDR3: CAWNPSSYNSPLHF

D: .
J: TRBJ1-4
V: TRBV5-1
CDR3: CASSLARDVNEKLFF

D: .
J: TRBJ2-3
V: TRBV20-1
CDR3: CSARDASLPDTQYF

D: .
J: TRBJ2-2
V: TRBV29-1
CDR3: CSVAEGVTRANTGELFF

D: .
J: TRBJ1-6
V: TRBV20-1
CDR3: CSAPDLGSPLHF

D: TRBD2
J: TRBJ2-2
V: TRBV7-2
CDR3: CASSQRGGRTGELFF

D: .
J: TRBJ2-5
V: TRBV14
CDR3: CASSHLLSAQETQYF

D: .
J: TRBJ2-5
V: TRBV18
CDR3: CASSPTGSETQYF

D: .
J: TRBJ2-7
V: TRBV20-1
CDR3: CSARDKGGPYEQYF

D: TRBD1
J: TRBJ2-7
V: TRBV29-1
CDR3: CSVAGQGVTYEQYF

D: .
J: TRBJ2-7
V: TRBV6-1
CDR3: CASSVASYEQYF

D: TRBD1
J: TRBJ1-5
V: TRBV11-2
CDR3: CASSRDRGYQPQHF

D: .
J: TRBJ2-7
V: TRBV24-1
CDR3: CATRAGFGGEQYF

D: .
J: TRBJ2-2
V: TRBV2
CDR3: CASSEMGRTGELFF

D: .
J: TRBJ1-1
V: TRBV9
CDR3: CASSVTPSKEAFF

D: TRBD1
J: TRBJ2-3
V: TRBV5-4
CDR3: CASSLSQGQGADTQYF

D: TRBD1
J: TRBJ1-5
V: TRBV30
CDR3: CAWSWGQGQPQHF

D: .
J: TRBJ1-1
V: TRBV29-1
CDR3: CSFISTYTEAFF

D: TRBD1
J: TRBJ2-1
V: TRBV6-5
CDR3: CASSLTGGLGEQFF

D: .
J: TRBJ2-7
V: TRBV9
CDR3: CASSVDGDSSYEQYF

D: .
J: TRBJ2-2
V: TRBV15
CDR3: CATSSIGGAPGELFF

D: .
J: TRBJ2-5
V: TRBV12-3/TRBV12-4
CDR3: CASSELKDPYQETQYF

D: .
J: TRBJ2-5
V: TRBV4-2
CDR3: CASSQEGVETQYF